This T cell receptor (beta chain) was captured in a study of immune characterization of retroperitoneal liposarcoma. CDR3 length: 13 residues. Per germline, CDR1 MGHRA and CDR2 YSYEKL. V gave up 3 bases and J gave up 6 bases, with 10 bases separating them. Each CDR3 protein is one row after TCRdb ran MiXCR on the PCR reads. The sample shows some 10,000 distinct CDR3 sequences, 37% of them seen only once. The chain couples TRBV4-1 to TRBJ2-3; the D is unclear. Specimen: tumor tissue. The origin of this receptor is a male donor with retroperitoneal liposarcoma. Here the CDR3 reads CASSQVRSDTQYF. The DNA for the CDR3 is TGCGCCAGCAGCCAGGTTAGGTCGGATACGCAGTATTTT.